These 8 T cell receptor beta chains originate from one sample sequenced in a study of response to subunit inactivated influenza vaccine. TCRdb processed the RT-PCR reads anew with MiXCR; each CDR3 protein has one entry. The profile shows hundreds of thousands of distinct CDR3 sequences, about 18% of them singletons. This specimen was PBMCs from blood, taken around 5 days after vaccination. The source is a man aged 50-59 years who received an inactivated influenza vaccine.

This clonotype appeared many times. V gene TRBV12-3 or TRBV12-4 combines with J gene TRBJ2-6; D ambiguous. The CDR3 has 15 amino acids. Trimming removed 3 bases at V and 0 bases at J, with 6 bases between. CDR3 in amino acids: CASSFVPSGANVLTF. In nucleotides, the CDR3 is TGTGCCAGCAGTTTTGTCCCCTCTGGGGCCAACGTCCTGACTTTC.

This chain joins TRBV6-5 and TRBJ2-5; 7 bases are shared with TRBD1. The CDR3 sequence is 15 residues long. Germline V gene lookup returns CDR1 MNHEY and CDR2 SVGAGI. The trim removed 0 bases at V and 5 bases at J, leaving 6 bases unmatched. For the CDR3, the DNA is TGTGCCAGCAGTTACTCGGGACAGCGCCGGGAGACCCAGTACTTC. The encoded protein is CASSYSGQRRETQYF.

The chain employs TRBV29-1 and TRBJ2-5; 7 nucleotides agree with TRBD2. Germline V gene data show CDR1 as SQVTM and CDR2 as ANQGSEA. The CDR3 is 13 residues long. V lost 6 bases and J lost 4; bases outside the gene matches: 8. In DNA form, the CDR3 reads TGCAGCGTAGGTCCGCGGGGGAGAGAGACCCAGTACTTC. Amino acid sequence: CSVGPRGRETQYF.

This clonotype was seen at least ten times. The rearrangement uses TRBV5-6 and TRBJ2-3; D might be TRBD2 (5 bases). Germline V gene sequence: CDR1 SGHDT, CDR2 YYEEEE. With 2 bases removed from V and 2 bases from J, the gap between germline ends came to 18 bases. The CDR3 totals 17 residues. CDR3 residues: CASSFKDGGLSTDTQYF. CDR3 coding DNA: TGTGCCAGCAGCTTTAAGGACGGAGGACTGTCCACAGATACGCAGTATTTT.

V gene TRBV7-9 combines with J gene TRBJ1-2; D is unresolved. V lost 0 bases and J 5 bases, leaving 7 bases between the germline ends. Germline CDR1 SEHNR, CDR2 FQNEAQ (reference sequence). The CDR3 spans 13 residues. CDR3 loop: CASSLAPLYGYTF. In nucleotides, the CDR3 is TGTGCCAGCAGCTTAGCGCCCCTTTATGGCTACACCTTC.

In this sample, this clonotype turned up a few times. Compared with germline, one end of the junction differs, possibly owing to a read error. This chain connects TRBV5-1 to TRBJ2-2; D remains ambiguous. Germline loops: CDR1 SGHRS, CDR2 YFSETQ. The CDR3 has 16 residues. CDR3 sequence (DNA): TGCGCCAGCAGCTTGTGGCGGACGGAGAACATCGGGGAGCTGTTTTTT. Translation: CASSLWRTENIGELFF.

This clonotype showed up just a few times. This sequence joins TRBV5-1 and TRBJ2-1; 9 bases align to TRBD1. This CDR3 spans 13 amino acids. Germline values: CDR1 SGHRS, CDR2 YFSETQ. V shed 6 bases and J 5 bases; nucleotides not matched to a gene: 3. In DNA, the CDR3 is TGCGCCAGCAACAGGGGGCTCGACAATGAGCAGTTCTTC. The encoded protein is CASNRGLDNEQFF. Filled out from reference TRBV5-1 and TRBJ2-1, the complete variable domain reads KAGVTQTPRYLIKTRGQQVTLSCSPISGHRSVSWYQQTPGQGLQFLFEYFSETQRNKGNFPGRFSGRQFSNSRSEMNVSTLELGDSALYLCASNRGLDNEQFFGPGTRLTVL.

This clonotype has a count of ten or more. The gene calls are TRBV12-3 or TRBV12-4 and TRBJ2-3, with no clear D. The CDR3 is 18 residues long. Trimming removed 5 bases at V and 0 bases at J, with 21 bases between. CDR3 coding DNA: TGTGCCAGCAGTCCCAGTGTCGTGGGGAAAATCAGCACAGATACGCAGTATTTT. Protein: CASSPSVVGKISTDTQYF.